The present TCR beta chain was sequenced within a study of cytomegalovirus exposure and HLA in healthy donors. About the research overall: The use of the same platform for the 130 or so validation repertoires and the 666 first-cohort repertoires was reported by a later analysis. Whole-study results and caveats: The tendency of first-cohort TCR clusters to co-occur in the 120 validation repertoires was the finding of a later analysis. Reports showed the classifier diagnosing cytomegalovirus status with high specificity and sensitivity. Listed as cytomegalovirus-associated were approximately 160 TCR beta chains.

Some clones are missing from TCRdb's copy, which holds only in-frame ones; the method was immunoSEQ multiplex PCR. The data contain 150,000 to 200,000 clones, 80% to 90% of them singletons. Notes on this clone: Its matching antigen is unknown.

CDR1 is SGHAT and CDR2 is FQNNGV in the germline V gene. With 4 bases removed from V and 4 bases from J, the gap between germline ends came to 16 bases. The CDR3 runs to 15 residues. This chain uses TRBV11-2 with TRBJ1-2; no clear D gene. The TCR originated in a woman aged 25 to 45 in good health and CMV-seronegative. The sequenced material came from PBMCs. In DNA, the CDR3 is TGTGCCAGCAGCTCCCAAAGAGGGCCCAGCTATGGCTACACCTTC. It yields the protein CASSSQRGPSYGYTF.